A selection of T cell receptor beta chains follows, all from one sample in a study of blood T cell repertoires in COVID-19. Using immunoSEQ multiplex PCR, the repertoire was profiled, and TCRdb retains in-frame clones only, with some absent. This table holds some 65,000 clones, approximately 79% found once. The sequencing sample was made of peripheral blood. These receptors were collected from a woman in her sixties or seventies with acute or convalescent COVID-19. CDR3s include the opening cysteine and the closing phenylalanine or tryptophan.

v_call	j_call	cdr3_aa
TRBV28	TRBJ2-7	CASSPDGVTGQFEQYF
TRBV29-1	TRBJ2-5	CSVLRSGERRPQTQYF
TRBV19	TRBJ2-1	CASSRDDRGYDEQFF
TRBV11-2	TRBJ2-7	CASSLDSHEQYF
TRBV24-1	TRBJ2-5	CATSDPNPSGGAVETQYF
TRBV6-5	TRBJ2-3	CASWAGTADTQYF
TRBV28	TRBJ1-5	CASSTLAGNQPQHF
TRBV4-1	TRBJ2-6	CASSQNRVGANVLTF
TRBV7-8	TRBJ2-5	CASRRHSREETQYF
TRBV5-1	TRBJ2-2	CASRKGGQTTGELFF
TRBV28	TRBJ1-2	CASSPGGGQFGNGYTF
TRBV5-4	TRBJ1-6	CASSLGSIGSPLHF
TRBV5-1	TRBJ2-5	CASSSSGAANFGTQYF
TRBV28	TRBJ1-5	CASSYPEQGNQPQHF
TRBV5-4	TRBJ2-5	CASSSRLAGGETQYF
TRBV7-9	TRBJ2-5	CASSFGAKETQYF
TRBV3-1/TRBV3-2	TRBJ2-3	CASSLRGTSGVDTQYF
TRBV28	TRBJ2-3	CASRWTSGTDTQYF